This entry concerns a single T cell receptor beta chain. Its antigen is unidentified. Donors were Caucasian adults residing in Nashville, Tennessee, USA. The data belong to a study of shared clonotypes between healthy human individuals. Study conclusions and caveats: Of the naive CD4 clonotypes, roughly 5.5% were shared across a handful of donors. Non-shared clonotypes were found to have lower generation probabilities than the clonotypes that were shared by all four of the sorted-subset donors.

The genomic DNA of each subset was split evenly across several immunoSEQ plates. Produced via immunoSEQ multiplex PCR; TCRdb's table is partial and in-frame only. The profile shows roughly 1,000,000 clones, 70% to 80% of them singletons. V trimming: 6 bases; J trimming: 6 bases; junction bases outside the gene matches: 6. The CDR3 covers 16 residues. CDR1 is MGHRA and CDR2 is YSYEKL in the germline V gene. The sequencing input was memory CD4+ T cells from PBMCs. Indicated subset: CD45RA-negative fraction. The TCR comes from a man aged 18 to 30 in good health. Some clones in this sample may be carry-over from other donors' samples. The V and J genes are TRBV4-1 and TRBJ2-2; 14 bases match TRBD2. As DNA, the CDR3 is TGCGCCAGCAGGGGACTAGCGGGAGCGGGCGCCGGGGAGCTGTTTTTT. It is translated as CASRGLAGAGAGELFF.